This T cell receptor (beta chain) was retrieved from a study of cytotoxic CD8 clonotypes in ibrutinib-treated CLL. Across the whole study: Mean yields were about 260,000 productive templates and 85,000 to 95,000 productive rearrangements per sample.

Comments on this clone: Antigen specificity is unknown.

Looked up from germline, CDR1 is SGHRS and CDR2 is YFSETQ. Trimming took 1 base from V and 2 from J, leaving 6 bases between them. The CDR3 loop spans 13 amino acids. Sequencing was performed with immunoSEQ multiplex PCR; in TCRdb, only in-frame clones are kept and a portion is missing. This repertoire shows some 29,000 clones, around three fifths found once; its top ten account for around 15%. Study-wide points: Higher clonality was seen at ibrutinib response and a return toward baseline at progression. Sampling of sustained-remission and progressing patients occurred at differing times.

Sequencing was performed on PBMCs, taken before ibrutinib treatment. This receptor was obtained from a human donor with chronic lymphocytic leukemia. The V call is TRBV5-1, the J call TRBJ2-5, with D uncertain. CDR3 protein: CASSLWQQETQYF. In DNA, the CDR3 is TGCGCCAGCAGCTTGTGGCAGCAAGAGACCCAGTACTTC.